The 2 T cell receptor beta chains listed next were all sequenced from one sample in a study of blood T cell repertoires in COVID-19. Profiled with immunoSEQ multiplex PCR; TCRdb holds only in-frame clones, not every one. This table has 200,000 to 300,000 clones, approximately 83% appearing once. The sequencing input was PBMCs or T cells enriched from blood (not recorded which). Receptors originate from a woman in her forties with acute COVID-19.

The genes are TRBV10-2 and TRBJ1-1, with 9 bases matching TRBD1. In germline, CDR1 is WSHSY, CDR2 SAAADI. The CDR3 runs 16 residues. The J segment lost 4 bases and the V segment lost 0 bases, leaving 6 bases of the junction unmatched. CDR3 bases: TGCGCCAGCAGTGAGTCGGGGGACAGGGTGAGCACTGAAGCTTTCTTT. Its protein product is CASSESGDRVSTEAFF.

The CDR3 nucleotides read TGCAGCGTCAACTTAAGAGACAGGGAATATGGCTACACCTTC. As protein: CSVNLRDREYGYTF. The J gene is TRBJ1-2, the V gene TRBV29-1, with 7 bases that match TRBD1. The germline V gene has CDR1 SQVTM and CDR2 ANQGSEA. The CDR3 contains 14 residues. V lost 6 bases and J lost 5; bases outside the gene matches: 12.